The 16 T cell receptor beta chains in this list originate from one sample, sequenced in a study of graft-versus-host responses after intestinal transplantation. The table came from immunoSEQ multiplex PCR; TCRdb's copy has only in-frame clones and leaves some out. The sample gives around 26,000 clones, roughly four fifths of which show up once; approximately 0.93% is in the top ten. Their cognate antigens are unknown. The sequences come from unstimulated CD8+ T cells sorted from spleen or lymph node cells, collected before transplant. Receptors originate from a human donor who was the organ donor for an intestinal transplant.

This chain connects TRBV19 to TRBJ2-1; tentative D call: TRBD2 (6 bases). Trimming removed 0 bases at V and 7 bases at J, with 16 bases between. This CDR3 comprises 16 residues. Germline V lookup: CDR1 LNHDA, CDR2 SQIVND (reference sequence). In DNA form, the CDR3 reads TGTGCCAGTAGTATAGAGGGACTGAATTCGGTGAATGAGCAGTTCTTC. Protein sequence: CASSIEGLNSVNEQFF.

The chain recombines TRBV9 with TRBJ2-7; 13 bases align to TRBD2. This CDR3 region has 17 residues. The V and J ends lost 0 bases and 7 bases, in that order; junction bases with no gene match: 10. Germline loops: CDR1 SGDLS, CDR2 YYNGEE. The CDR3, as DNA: TGTGCCAGCAGCGTAGGTTATGAAGGACTAGCGGGGGATGAGCAGTACTTC. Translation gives CASSVGYEGLAGDEQYF.

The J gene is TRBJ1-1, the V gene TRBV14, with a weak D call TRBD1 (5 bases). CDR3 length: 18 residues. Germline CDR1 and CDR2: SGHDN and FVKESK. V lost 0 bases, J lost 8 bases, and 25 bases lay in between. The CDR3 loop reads CASSQDSPSYGTTYEAFF. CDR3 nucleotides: TGTGCCAGCAGCCAAGATTCCCCCTCCTACGGGACTACCTACGAAGCTTTCTTT.

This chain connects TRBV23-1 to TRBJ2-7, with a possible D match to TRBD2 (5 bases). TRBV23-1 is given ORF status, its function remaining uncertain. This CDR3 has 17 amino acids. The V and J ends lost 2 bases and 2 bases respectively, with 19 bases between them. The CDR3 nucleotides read TGCGCCAGCAGTCAACTATTCCTAGCCCCCCACCCCTACGAGCAGTACTTC. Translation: CASSQLFLAPHPYEQYF.

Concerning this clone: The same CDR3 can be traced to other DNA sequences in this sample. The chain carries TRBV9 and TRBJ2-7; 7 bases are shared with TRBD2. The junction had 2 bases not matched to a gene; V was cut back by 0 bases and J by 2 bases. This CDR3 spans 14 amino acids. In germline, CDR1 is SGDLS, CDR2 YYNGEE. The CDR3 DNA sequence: TGTGCCAGCAGCGTAGGGGGAGGGGCCTACGAGCAGTACTTC. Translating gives CASSVGGGAYEQYF.

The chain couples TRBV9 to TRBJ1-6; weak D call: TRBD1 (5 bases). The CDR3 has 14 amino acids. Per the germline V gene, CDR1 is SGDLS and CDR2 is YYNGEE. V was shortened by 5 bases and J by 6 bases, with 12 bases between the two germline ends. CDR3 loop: CASRRGESNSPLHF. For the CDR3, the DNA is TGTGCCAGCAGGAGAGGGGAGAGTAATTCACCCCTCCACTTT.

CDR3 bases: TGCAGCGTTGATAGACAGGGTGGGGCTAACTATGGCTACACCTTC. Translated: CSVDRQGGANYGYTF. This chain connects TRBV29-1 to TRBJ1-2; TRBD1 matches at 7 bases. The V and J ends lost 3 bases and 0 bases, in that order; junction bases with no gene match: 7. Germline V lookup: CDR1 SQVTM, CDR2 ANQGSEA. The CDR3 sequence is 15 residues long.

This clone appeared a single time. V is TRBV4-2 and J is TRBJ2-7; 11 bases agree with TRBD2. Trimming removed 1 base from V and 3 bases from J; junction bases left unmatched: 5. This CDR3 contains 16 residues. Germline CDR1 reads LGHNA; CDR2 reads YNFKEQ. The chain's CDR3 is CASSQGGTSGLYEQYF. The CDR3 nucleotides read TGTGCCAGCAGCCAAGGCGGGACTAGCGGTCTCTACGAGCAGTACTTC.

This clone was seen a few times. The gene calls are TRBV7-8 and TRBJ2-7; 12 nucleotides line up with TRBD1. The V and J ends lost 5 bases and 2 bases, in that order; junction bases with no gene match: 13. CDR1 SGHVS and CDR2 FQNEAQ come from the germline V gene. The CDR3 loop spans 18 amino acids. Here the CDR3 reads CASSPGTGGARGTYEQYF. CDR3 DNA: TGTGCCAGCAGCCCCGGGACAGGGGGCGCACGGGGGACCTACGAGCAGTACTTC.

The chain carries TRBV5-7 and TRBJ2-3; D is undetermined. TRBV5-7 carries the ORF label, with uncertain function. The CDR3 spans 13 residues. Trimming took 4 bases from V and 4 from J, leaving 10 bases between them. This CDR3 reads CASSPESSDTQYF. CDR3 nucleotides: TGTGCCAGCAGCCCCGAGAGCTCAGATACGCAGTATTTT.

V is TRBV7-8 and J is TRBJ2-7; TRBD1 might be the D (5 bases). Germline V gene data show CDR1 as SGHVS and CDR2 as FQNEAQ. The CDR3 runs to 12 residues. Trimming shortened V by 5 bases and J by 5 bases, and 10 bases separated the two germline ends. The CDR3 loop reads CASSPTGHEQYF. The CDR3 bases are TGTGCCAGCAGCCCTACAGGCCACGAGCAGTACTTC.

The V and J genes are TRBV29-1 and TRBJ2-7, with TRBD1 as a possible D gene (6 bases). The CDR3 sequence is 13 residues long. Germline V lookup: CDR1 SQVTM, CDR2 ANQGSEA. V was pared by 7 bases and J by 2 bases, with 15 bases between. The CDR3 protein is CSGLSGTTYEQYF. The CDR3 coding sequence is TGCAGCGGCCTTTCCGGGACAACCTACGAGCAGTACTTC.

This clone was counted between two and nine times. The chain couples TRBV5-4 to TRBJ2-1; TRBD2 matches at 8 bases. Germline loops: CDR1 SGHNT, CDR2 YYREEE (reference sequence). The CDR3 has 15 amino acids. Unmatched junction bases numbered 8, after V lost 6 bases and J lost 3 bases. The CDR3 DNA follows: TGTGCCAGCACCTTAAAGCGGGAGCGCTACAATGAGCAGTTCTTC. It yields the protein CASTLKRERYNEQFF.

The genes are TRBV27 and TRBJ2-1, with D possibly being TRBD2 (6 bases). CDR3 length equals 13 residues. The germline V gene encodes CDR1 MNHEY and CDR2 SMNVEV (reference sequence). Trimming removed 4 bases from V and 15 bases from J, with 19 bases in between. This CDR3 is CASSWRPGTPGFF. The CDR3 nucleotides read TGTGCCAGCAGTTGGCGACCTGGGACTCCTGGGTTCTTC.

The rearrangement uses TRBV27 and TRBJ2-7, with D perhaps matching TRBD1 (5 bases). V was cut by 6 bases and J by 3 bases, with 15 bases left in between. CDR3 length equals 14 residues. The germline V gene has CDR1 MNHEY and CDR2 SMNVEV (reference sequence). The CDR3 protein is CASSRTDRIYEQYF. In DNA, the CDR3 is TGTGCCAGCAGCCGGACCGACAGAATCTACGAGCAGTACTTC.

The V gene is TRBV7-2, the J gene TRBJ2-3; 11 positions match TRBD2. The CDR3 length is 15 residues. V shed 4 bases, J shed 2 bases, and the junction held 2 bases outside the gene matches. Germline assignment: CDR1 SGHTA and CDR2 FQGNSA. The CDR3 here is CASSSSGGYTDTQYF. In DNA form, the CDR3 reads TGTGCCAGCAGCTCTAGCGGGGGGTACACAGATACGCAGTATTTT.